Below are 6 T cell receptor beta chains sequenced from a single sample in a study of T cells in Graves' hyperthyroidism and ophthalmopathy. Amplification of TCR beta CDR3 regions was performed using RNA transcripts as template. HTBI primers were employed in a first-round RT-PCR of the TCR CDR3. TCRdb reprocessed the multiplex PCR reads via MiXCR and lists one record per CDR3 protein. Here the sample spans some 370,000 distinct CDR3 sequences, 11% to 15% being singletons. Source material: blood. The source of these receptors is a man aged 50 to 60 with Graves' ophthalmopathy.

This clonotype came up a few times. V gene TRBV12-3 or TRBV12-4 combines with J gene TRBJ2-3, with D hard to call. Deletions cut 6 bases from V and 1 base from J, with 20 bases between. This CDR3 spans 17 amino acids. In nucleotides, the CDR3 is TGTGCCAGCAGACCCGGAGATACAGCAAAACGCACAGATACGCAGTATTTT. Translating it yields CASRPGDTAKRTDTQYF.

Here the CDR3 DNA reads TGTGCCACCAGTACCCTCGGGGGAGAGACCCAGTACTTC. Its protein is CATSTLGGETQYF. V is TRBV24-1 and J is TRBJ2-5; D may be TRBD2 (6 bases). CDR3 length: 13 residues. In germline, CDR1 is KGHDR, CDR2 SFDVKD. V lost 6 bases and J 4 bases, leaving 11 bases between the germline ends.

This clonotype was found many times. The rearrangement uses TRBV20-1 and TRBJ2-7; 8 bases align to TRBD1. This CDR3 comprises 14 residues. The germline V gene encodes CDR1 DFQATT and CDR2 SNEGSKA (reference sequence). V shed 3 bases and J 6 bases; nucleotides not matched to a gene: 10. The CDR3 spells CSARWARGPSEQYF. DNA for the CDR3: TGCAGTGCTAGGTGGGCCAGGGGGCCTTCCGAGCAGTACTTC.

As regards this clonotype: This may come from a read error, since a much larger clone is one base off. The chain joins TRBV28 to TRBJ2-2; weak D call: TRBD2 (6 bases). The ends were cut back, 8 bases at V and 2 bases at J, with 15 bases in the middle. The CDR3 has 15 residues. CDR1 is MDHEN and CDR2 is SYDVKM in the germline V gene. The CDR3 spells CASPYGGSNTGELFF. The DNA of the CDR3 is TGTGCCAGCCCTTACGGGGGTAGCAACACCGGGGAGCTGTTTTTT. Together with reference TRBV28 and TRBJ2-2, the CDR3 gives the full variable domain: DVKVTQSSRYLVKRTGEKVFLECVQDMDHENMFWYRQDPGLGLRLIYFSYDVKMKEKGDIPEGYSVSREKKERFSLILESASTNQTSMYLCASPYGGSNTGELFFGEGSRLTVL.

There are many counts of this clonotype. The chain combines TRBV5-1 with TRBJ2-5; D possibly corresponds to TRBD1 (6 bases). Per germline, CDR1 SGHRS and CDR2 YFSETQ. The germline V and J ends were trimmed by 4 bases and 3 bases, with 10 bases remaining between them. The CDR3 consists of 13 residues. The CDR3 region is CASSTRTEETQYF. The CDR3 DNA is TGCGCCAGCAGCACCCGGACAGAAGAGACCCAGTACTTC.

The V gene is TRBV7-9, the J gene TRBJ2-5; D not certain. The germline gives CDR1 SEHNR, CDR2 FQNEAQ (reference sequence). V dropped 0 bases and J dropped 1 base, with 9 bases sitting between them. This CDR3 has 15 amino acids. This CDR3 reads CASSLARRSQETQYF. The CDR3 DNA is TGTGCCAGCAGCTTAGCGCGCAGGAGCCAAGAGACCCAGTACTTC. The full variable domain, completed using reference TRBV7-9 and TRBJ2-5, is DTGVSQNPRHKITKRGQNVTFRCDPISEHNRLYWYRQTLGQGPEFLTYFQNEAQLEKSRLLSDRFSAERPKGSFSTLEIQRTEQGDSAMYLCASSLARRSQETQYFGPGTRLLVL.